This TCR beta chain came from a study of T cells in Graves' hyperthyroidism and ophthalmopathy. Study conclusions and caveats: Also found in blood were most expanded thyroid clonotypes above 0.001.

TCR beta CDR3 sequences were amplified from RNA transcripts. A set of HTBI primers served as the primers for a first-round RT-PCR of the TCR CDR3. TCRdb passed the multiplex PCR reads through MiXCR, listing each CDR3 protein once. Found here are more than 500,000 distinct CDR3 sequences, 14% to 15% of them singletons; the top ten hold approximately 4.2%. This clonotype was detected ten times or more. Its specificity is unknown. The junction departs from the called germline gene at one end, perhaps through a read error. The length of the CDR3 is 12 residues. Germline CDR1 SSHAT, CDR2 FNYEAQ (reference sequence).

This receptor was identified in a woman aged 40 to 50 with Graves' ophthalmopathy. The sequenced sample consisted of blood. V and J are TRBV7-7 and TRBJ2-5, with D unresolved. The CDR3 is CASSTTGETQYF. CDR3 DNA sequence: TGTGCTAGCAGCACGACTGGGGAGACCCAGTACTTC.